One and the same sample provided the 8 T cell receptor beta chains below, sequenced in a study of T cell responses to AZD1222 COVID-19 vaccine. The repertoire was sequenced with immunoSEQ multiplex PCR; TCRdb's copy has only in-frame clones and lacks some. The sample lists about 180,000 clones; approximately 92% were seen once. This sample comprised peripheral blood, obtained 28 days after the second dose of the MenACWY control vaccine. The origin of the receptors is an adult who received the MenACWY meningococcal vaccine as a control.

This sequence joins TRBV21-1 and TRBJ2-3; the table names TRBD1, a call not compared with the DNA. TRBV21-1 is described as a pseudogene. The CDR3 length is 13 residues. This chain's CDR3 is CANIQGSTDTQYF. CDR3 DNA: TGTGCCAACATCCAGGGAAGCACAGATACGCAGTATTTT.

This clone was seen once. Other nucleotide sequences in the sample specify the same CDR3. The chain employs TRBV12-3 or TRBV12-4 and TRBJ1-1; D unresolved. This CDR3 has 12 residues. V dropped 3 bases and J dropped 2 bases, with 4 bases sitting between them. Written as DNA, the CDR3 is TGTGCCAGCAGTTTGAGAAACACTGAAGCTTTCTTT. Translation gives CASSLRNTEAFF.

The chain has TRBV7-3 and TRBJ1-2; 10 bases fit TRBD1. CDR3 length: 14 residues. V shed 4 bases and J 4 bases; nucleotides not matched to a gene: 3. Germline CDR1 and CDR2: SGHTA and FQGTGA. The CDR3 nucleotides are TGTGCCAGCAGCTACGGGACAGGGGCCTATGGCTACACCTTC. The encoded protein is CASSYGTGAYGYTF.

Here the CDR3 DNA reads TGCGCCAGCCCCATGAGTCGACAGGGGCCAGGGGGATATAGCAATCAGCCCCAGCATTTT. Encoded protein: CASPMSRQGPGGYSNQPQHF. This chain connects TRBV23-1 to TRBJ1-5; 8 bases align to TRBD1. TRBV23-1 falls under the ORF class, with uncertain function. V gave up 8 bases and J gave up 0 bases; unmatched junction bases: 21. The CDR3 is made up of 20 amino acids.

The chain uses TRBV7-2 and TRBJ1-5, with a tentative D call TRBD1 (6 bases). Germline V gene lookup returns CDR1 SGHTA and CDR2 FQGNSA. The V end lost 5 bases, the J end lost 5 bases, and 10 bases lay between the germline ends. The length of the CDR3 is 13 residues. As DNA, the CDR3 is TGTGCCAGCAGCACAGGGAATTATCAGCCCCAGCATTTT. Its protein product is CASSTGNYQPQHF. Full variable domain (missing parts from reference TRBV7-2 and TRBJ1-5): GAGVSQSPSNKVTEKGKDVELRCDPISGHTALYWYRQSLGQGLEFLIYFQGNSAPDKSGLPSDRFSAERTGGSVSTLTIQRTQQEDSAVYLCASSTGNYQPQHFGDGTRLSIL.

The chain carries TRBV5-1 and TRBJ2-2, with a possible D match to TRBD1 (5 bases). CDR1 and CDR2 (germline): SGHRS, YFSETQ. The V and J ends lost 1 base and 5 bases respectively, with 9 bases between them. CDR3 size: 14 residues. This chain's CDR3 is CASSLKGWTGELFF. The CDR3, as DNA: TGCGCCAGCAGCTTGAAGGGGTGGACCGGGGAGCTGTTTTTT.

The V call is TRBV4-1, the J call TRBJ1-4; no firm D call. The V gene's germline CDR1 is MGHRA and CDR2 YSYEKL. V was trimmed by 4 bases and J by 7 bases, leaving 7 bases between them. The CDR3 covers 12 residues. Written as DNA, the CDR3 is TGCGCCAGCAGCCGGGTGGGTGAAAAACTGTTTTTT. Translating it yields CASSRVGEKLFF.

This clone has only a few counts. This chain connects TRBV29-1 to TRBJ1-1; D call uncertain. The length of the CDR3 is 12 residues. Trimming left V 3 bases short and J 5 bases short, with 10 bases between. Germline loops: CDR1 SQVTM, CDR2 ANQGSEA. As DNA, the CDR3 is TGCAGCGTTGATCCGGGAGGGACTGAAGCTTTCTTT. Encoded protein: CSVDPGGTEAFF.